This T cell receptor (beta chain) was sequenced in a study of blood T cell repertoires in COVID-19. Overall study context: Collection of acute and convalescent COVID-19 samples took place in the United States, Italy and Spain.

Germline V gene sequence: CDR1 SEHNR, CDR2 FQNEAQ (reference sequence). The CDR3 sequence is 15 residues long. Deletions cut 4 bases from V and 5 bases from J, with 17 bases between. Authors' processing steps: Estimation of nucleated cell counts was performed using reference gene primer amplification. TCRdb keeps only in-frame clones here, not all; method: immunoSEQ multiplex PCR. V, J and clone size are taken as reported in that table, and D and trimming were inferred from the DNA itself. Of about 300,000 clones in the sample, 89% were seen once. The origin of this receptor is a woman under 40 with COVID-19, enrolled during active disease. This sequence joins TRBV7-9 and TRBJ1-1; D gene ambiguous. Specimen: peripheral blood. The CDR3 region is CASSSPGLRETEAFF. The CDR3 DNA sequence: TGTGCCAGCAGCTCCCCCGGACTCCGGGAAACTGAAGCTTTCTTT.